One sample yielded the 28 T cell receptor beta chains listed below, sequenced in a study of shared clonotypes between healthy human individuals. Measured with immunoSEQ multiplex PCR; TCRdb has only the in-frame clones, and not every one. The profile shows around 1,000,000 clones, 70% to 80% of them singletons. Input material: memory CD4+ T cells from PBMCs. Stated subset: CD45RA-negative fraction. The receptors derive from a man between 18 and 29 years old in good health. Some clones in this sample may be carry-over from other donors' samples.

For this clone: This CDR3 is also generated by other DNA sequences in the sample. The V call is TRBV14, the J call TRBJ2-2; D is perhaps TRBD1 (5 bases). The V gene's germline CDR1 is SGHDN and CDR2 FVKESK. This CDR3 is built from 14 residues. Trimming removed 4 bases at V and 5 bases at J, with 11 bases between. The CDR3 DNA sequence: TGTGCCAGCAGCCTCCAGGGATGGACCGGGGAGCTGTTTTTT. As protein: CASSLQGWTGELFF.

This clone was observed a handful of times. For the CDR3, the DNA is TGCGCCAGCAGCCAAGACCTTTGGAGTGGCTACACCTTC. Amino acid sequence: CASSQDLWSGYTF. The J gene is TRBJ1-2, the V gene TRBV4-3; D gene unclear. V shed 0 bases and J shed 7 bases, with 9 bases lying between them. The germline gives CDR1 LGHNA, CDR2 YSLEER. The length of the CDR3 is 13 residues.

Notes on this clone: This sample also contains other DNA sequences that code for the same CDR3. The chain uses TRBV6-5 and TRBJ1-5; D not certain. The CDR3 is 12 residues long. Trimming cost V 6 bases and J 4 bases, with 7 bases left between them. Germline V CDR1 and CDR2: MNHEY, SVGAGI. Here the CDR3 reads CASSDPNQPQHF. The CDR3 region has the DNA TGTGCCAGCAGCGACCCTAATCAGCCCCAGCATTTT.

The V call is TRBV5-4, the J call TRBJ2-2, with D unresolved. The CDR3 runs 15 residues. The germline V and J ends were trimmed by 4 bases and 3 bases, with 13 bases remaining between them. Germline lookup yields CDR1 SGHNT and CDR2 YYREEE (reference sequence). The CDR3 nucleotides are TGTGCCAGCAGCGCCGCCAGCCGAGACACCGGGGAGCTGTTTTTT. Translated: CASSAASRDTGELFF.

This clone was seen just once. The rearrangement uses TRBV11-2 and TRBJ2-1, with D perhaps given as TRBD1 or TRBD2 (5 bases each). CDR3 length equals 15 residues. From germline, CDR1 is SGHAT and CDR2 FQNNGV. The V end was cut by 4 bases, the J end by 3 bases, with 13 bases between. The CDR3 region has the DNA TGTGCCAGCAGCTCAGGGATCACTAGCTACAATGAGCAGTTCTTC. This gives the protein CASSSGITSYNEQFF.

In the case of this clone: Distinct nucleotide sequences in the sample also encode this CDR3. This chain joins TRBV5-1 and TRBJ1-1; 8 nucleotides match TRBD1. The germline V gene has CDR1 SGHRS and CDR2 YFSETQ. J gave up 0 bases and V 5 bases, and 6 bases lay outside the gene matches. The CDR3 consists of 15 residues. This CDR3 reads CASSRQGALNTEAFF. The DNA for the CDR3 is TGCGCCAGCAGTCGTCAGGGGGCCCTGAACACTGAAGCTTTCTTT.

J is TRBJ2-3 and V is TRBV28; 7 bases line up with TRBD2. The V segment lost 5 bases and the J segment 0 bases; nucleotides outside the gene matches: 8. Germline V lookup: CDR1 MDHEN, CDR2 SYDVKM. This CDR3 region has 16 residues. CDR3 nucleotide sequence: TGTGCCAGCAGTCCGCGGCGGGGGTTGAGCACAGATACGCAGTATTTT. It is translated as CASSPRRGLSTDTQYF.

V usage is TRBV5-1 and J usage is TRBJ1-6; tentative D call: TRBD1 (5 bases). The V gene lost 0 bases and the J gene lost 7 bases, with 14 bases spanning the gap. The CDR3 contains 16 residues. CDR1 SGHRS and CDR2 YFSETQ come from the germline V gene. The DNA for the CDR3 is TGCGCCAGCAGCTTGGGACAGAGCCAAGGAAATTCACCCCTCCACTTT. This codes for CASSLGQSQGNSPLHF. Supplemented by reference TRBV5-1 and TRBJ1-6, the full variable domain reads KAGVTQTPRYLIKTRGQQVTLSCSPISGHRSVSWYQQTPGQGLQFLFEYFSETQRNKGNFPGRFSGRQFSNSRSEMNVSTLELGDSALYLCASSLGQSQGNSPLHFGNGTRLTVT.

This chain connects TRBV19 to TRBJ1-1; possible D gene TRBD1, 5 bases. Germline-derived CDR1 and CDR2 are LNHDA and SQIVND (reference sequence). V lost 3 bases and J 4 bases, leaving 12 bases between the germline ends. This CDR3 is built from 14 residues. The CDR3, as DNA: TGTGCCAGTAGTATGGGGCCCGTTGGCACTGAAGCTTTCTTT. Protein product: CASSMGPVGTEAFF.

The J gene is TRBJ2-7, the V gene TRBV27; TRBD1 is a possible D gene (6 bases). Germline CDR1 MNHEY, CDR2 SMNVEV (reference sequence). The CDR3 totals 13 residues. The V end was cut by 8 bases, the J end by 3 bases, with 14 bases between. The CDR3: CASARGPYYEQYF. CDR3 sequence (DNA): TGTGCCAGCGCCAGGGGTCCCTACTACGAGCAGTACTTC.

The chain couples TRBV10-3 to TRBJ1-2; 9 bases are shared with TRBD1. The V segment lost 10 bases and the J segment 0 bases; nucleotides outside the gene matches: 3. Germline V lookup: CDR1 ENHRY, CDR2 SYGVKD. This CDR3 comprises 13 residues. The CDR3 here is CATGQGTNYGYTF. The CDR3 DNA reads TGTGCCACCGGACAGGGGACTAACTATGGCTACACCTTC.

This clone turned up a few times. This chain joins TRBV7-8 and TRBJ2-1; TRBD2 matches at 8 bases. Germline V gives CDR1 SGHVS, CDR2 FQNEAQ. This CDR3 spans 20 amino acids. With 1 base clipped from V and 4 bases from J, the junction kept 18 bases outside the gene matches. The CDR3 sequence is CASSLGGLGGKLTGYNEQFF. The CDR3, as DNA: TGTGCCAGCAGCTTAGGGGGACTAGGAGGAAAGTTAACAGGGTACAATGAGCAGTTCTTC.

This sequence joins TRBV15 and TRBJ2-7, with TRBD1 matching over 12 bases. Germline trimming cut 3 bases from V and 5 bases from J; bases unmatched to any gene: 17. The CDR3 sequence is 19 residues long. The germline gives CDR1 LNHNV, CDR2 YYDKDF (reference sequence). The CDR3 DNA follows: TGTGCCACCAGCAGCACGGGACAGGGGGCAGTAAATCGCAGTGACGAGCAGTACTTC. It yields the protein CATSSTGQGAVNRSDEQYF. The full variable domain, completed using reference TRBV15 and TRBJ2-7, is DAMVIQNPRYQVTQFGKPVTLSCSQTLNHNVMYWYQQKSSQAPKLLFHYYDKDFNNEADTPDNFQSRRPNTSFCFLDIRSPGLGDTAMYLCATSSTGQGAVNRSDEQYFGPGTRLTVT.

To note about this clone: This may stem from a read error, because a much larger clone lies one nucleotide away. This sample also contains other DNA sequences that code for the same CDR3. The chain carries TRBV28 and TRBJ1-1; perhaps TRBD1 as D (5 bases). The CDR3 sequence is 11 residues long. Germline V gives CDR1 MDHEN, CDR2 SYDVKM. This CDR3 is CTTELNTEAFF. In DNA form, the CDR3 reads TGTACGACAGAGTTGAACACTGAAGCTTTCTTT.

Note on this clone: Other DNA sequences in the sample encode the same CDR3. The chain combines TRBV5-1 with TRBJ1-5; D is unclear. V gave up 0 bases and J gave up 7 bases, with 8 bases separating them. CDR3 length: 13 amino acids. Germline V lookup: CDR1 SGHRS, CDR2 YFSETQ. CDR3 sequence reads: CASSLDGGQPQHF. CDR3 nucleotides: TGCGCCAGCAGCTTGGACGGAGGCCAGCCCCAGCATTTT.

The CDR3 region has the DNA TGTGCCAGCAGCTTGGACGGGGCAGATACGCAGTATTTT. It is translated as CASSLDGADTQYF. V and J are TRBV5-4 and TRBJ2-3; TRBD2 might be the D (5 bases). V was cut by 0 bases and J by 4 bases, with 6 bases left in between. Germline V gene sequence: CDR1 SGHNT, CDR2 YYREEE (reference sequence). This CDR3 has 13 amino acids.

The CDR3 region has the DNA TGTGCCAGCAGCCTCACCCAGGGGGCGAGGAACACCATATATTTT. Residues: CASSLTQGARNTIYF. V is TRBV6-1 and J is TRBJ1-3; TRBD1 agrees at 8 bases. The germline V gene has CDR1 MNHNS and CDR2 SASEGT. There are 15 residues in the CDR3. J gave up 7 bases and V 6 bases, and 11 bases lay outside the gene matches.

The rearrangement joins TRBV30 to TRBJ1-5; TRBD1 might be the D (6 bases). The CDR3 spans 13 residues. Trimming cost V 1 base and J 6 bases, with 10 bases left between them. CDR1 and CDR2 (germline): GTSNPN, SVGIG (reference sequence). The chain's CDR3 is CAWSGGGLQPQHF. DNA of the CDR3: TGTGCCTGGAGTGGGGGGGGGCTTCAGCCCCAGCATTTT.

V gene TRBV27 combines with J gene TRBJ2-1; D is ambiguous. CDR3 length equals 16 residues. CDR1 is MNHEY, CDR2 SMNVEV, per germline (reference sequence). The V end lost 4 bases, the J end lost 3 bases, and 16 bases lay between the germline ends. CDR3 loop: CASSSISTDYYNEQFF. CDR3 DNA: TGTGCCAGCAGTTCCATTTCGACGGATTACTACAATGAGCAGTTCTTC.

This chain uses TRBV4-2 with TRBJ1-3; D is possibly TRBD1 (6 bases). CDR3 length: 17 residues. Germline V lookup: CDR1 LGHNA, CDR2 YNFKEQ. Trimming took 0 bases from V and 3 from J, leaving 15 bases between them. The CDR3 spells CASSQDMWGAGGNTIYF. CDR3 DNA sequence: TGTGCCAGCAGCCAAGATATGTGGGGGGCCGGTGGAAACACCATATATTTT.

The chain is built from TRBV7-2 and TRBJ2-7; 10 bases align to TRBD1. CDR3 length: 15 residues. The junction had 5 bases not matched to a gene; V was cut back by 4 bases and J by 2 bases. Germline CDR1 SGHTA, CDR2 FQGNSA. The CDR3 loop is CASSYGQGGAYEQYF. Here the CDR3 DNA reads TGTGCCAGCAGCTACGGACAGGGGGGGGCCTACGAGCAGTACTTC.

The CDR3 spells CASSFADRADSVYF. The CDR3 coding sequence is TGTGCCAGCAGCTTCGCGGACAGGGCAGATAGCGTGTACTTC. The genes are TRBV7-9 and TRBJ2-4; 8 bases match TRBD1. V lost 3 bases to trimming and J lost 15 bases; unmatched junction nucleotides: 13. There are 14 residues in the CDR3. The germline V gene encodes CDR1 SEHNR and CDR2 FQNEAQ (reference sequence).

The chain has TRBV5-1 and TRBJ1-4; D might be TRBD1 (5 bases). Trimming cost V 4 bases and J 3 bases, with 7 bases left between them. The CDR3 is 13 residues long. Germline CDR1 reads SGHRS; CDR2 reads YFSETQ. The CDR3 region is CASSEGPNEKLFF. As DNA, the CDR3 is TGCGCCAGCAGCGAGGGACCTAATGAAAAACTGTTTTTT.

The chain has TRBV27 and TRBJ2-5; D is undetermined. The J call could be wrong; TRBJ2-7 is a better fit for the DNA end. Germline V gene sequence: CDR1 MNHEY, CDR2 SMNVEV (reference sequence). The CDR3 has 14 residues. Here the CDR3 reads CASSLAGPNYEQYF. CDR3 DNA: TGTGCCAGCAGTTTAGCCGGTCCTAACTACGAGCAGTACTTC.

The V call is TRBV9, the J call TRBJ2-3; D is undetermined. CDR3 length: 13 residues. The germline V gene encodes CDR1 SGDLS and CDR2 YYNGEE. V lost 0 bases, J lost 6 bases, and 8 bases lay in between. CDR3: CASSVGSRDTQYF. For the CDR3, the DNA is TGTGCCAGCAGCGTAGGATCGAGGGATACGCAGTATTTT.

The chain has TRBV6-5 and TRBJ2-4, with D possibly being TRBD2 (5 bases). The CDR3 sequence is 13 residues long. Trimming took 7 bases from V and 0 from J, leaving 7 bases between them. Germline V gene data show CDR1 as MNHEY and CDR2 as SVGAGI. The CDR3 coding sequence is TGTGCCAGCAAAGGGAGAGCCAAAAACATTCAGTACTTC. Protein sequence: CASKGRAKNIQYF.

This chain uses TRBV7-6 with TRBJ2-5; 9 bases map to TRBD2. Germline loops: CDR1 SGHVS, CDR2 FNYEAQ. J gave up 2 bases and V 1 base, and 8 bases lay outside the gene matches. CDR3 length: 17 residues. The CDR3: CASSLVKRTSVQETQYF. CDR3 coding DNA: TGTGCCAGCAGCTTAGTGAAGAGGACTAGCGTGCAAGAGACCCAGTACTTC. The whole variable domain, remainder taken from reference TRBV7-6 and TRBJ2-5, is GAGVSQSPRYKVTKRGQDVALRCDPISGHVSLYWYRQALGQGPEFLTYFNYEAQQDKSGLPNDRFSAERPEGSISTLTIQRTEQRDSAMYRCASSLVKRTSVQETQYFGPGTRLLVL.

The chain has TRBV19 and TRBJ2-2, with D maybe TRBD2 (6 bases). Trimming shortened V by 3 bases and J by 0 bases, and 11 bases separated the two germline ends. The CDR3 spans 16 residues. Germline assignment: CDR1 LNHDA and CDR2 SQIVND (reference sequence). CDR3 region: CASSMGRGANTGELFF. The CDR3 nucleotides are TGTGCCAGTAGTATGGGGCGGGGCGCGAACACCGGGGAGCTGTTTTTT.